The 5 T cell receptor beta chains given below trace back to one sample, sequenced in a study of blood T cell repertoires in COVID-19. The assay was immunoSEQ multiplex PCR, and TCRdb's table has in-frame clones only and misses some. The top ten hold about a sixth of the sample, which has under 85,000 clones, roughly 77% seen once. The sample consisted of peripheral blood. Every receptor here comes from an elderly man with acute or convalescent COVID-19.

The rearrangement links TRBV18 to TRBJ2-7; D may be TRBD1 (5 bases). The V end was cut by 6 bases, the J end by 3 bases, with 9 bases between. This CDR3 is built from 12 residues. Germline V gene lookup returns CDR1 KGHSH and CDR2 LQKENI. The chain's CDR3 is CASSPDSYEQYF. The CDR3 nucleotides read TGTGCCAGCTCCCCTGACAGCTACGAGCAGTACTTC.

V gene TRBV9 combines with J gene TRBJ2-1; the match to TRBD1 covers 8 bases. The trim removed 4 bases at V and 5 bases at J, leaving 8 bases unmatched. In germline, CDR1 is SGDLS, CDR2 YYNGEE. The CDR3 runs 15 residues. In nucleotides, the CDR3 is TGTGCCAGCAGCATATCGGGACAGGAGAACAATGAGCAGTTCTTC. Protein product: CASSISGQENNEQFF.

This clone is a singleton in its sample. The CDR3 here is CASMSGYSNQPQHF. The CDR3 DNA sequence: TGTGCCAGTATGTCGGGGTATAGCAATCAGCCCCAGCATTTT. The chain links TRBV19 to TRBJ1-5; D is unresolved. V lost 7 bases to trimming and J lost 0 bases, with 10 bases between them. CDR3 size: 14 residues. Per the germline V gene, CDR1 is LNHDA and CDR2 is SQIVND (reference sequence).

CDR3 amino acids: CASSGPHGGRSYNEQFF. CDR3 in DNA: TGTGCCAGCAGCGGGCCACACGGAGGGCGCTCCTACAATGAGCAGTTCTTC. This chain uses TRBV9 with TRBJ2-1, with a weak D call TRBD2 (6 bases). The V gene's germline CDR1 is SGDLS and CDR2 YYNGEE. The CDR3 is made up of 17 amino acids. Trimming took 3 bases from V and 0 from J, leaving 16 bases between them.

This chain uses TRBV5-1 with TRBJ1-2; 8 bases are shared with TRBD1. The CDR3 is made up of 13 amino acids. CDR1 and CDR2 from the germline V gene are SGHRS and YFSETQ. V gave up 5 bases and J gave up 2 bases; unmatched junction bases: 2. DNA for the CDR3: TGCGCCAGCAGTCCAGGGGGCAACTATGGCTACACCTTC. Amino acids: CASSPGGNYGYTF.